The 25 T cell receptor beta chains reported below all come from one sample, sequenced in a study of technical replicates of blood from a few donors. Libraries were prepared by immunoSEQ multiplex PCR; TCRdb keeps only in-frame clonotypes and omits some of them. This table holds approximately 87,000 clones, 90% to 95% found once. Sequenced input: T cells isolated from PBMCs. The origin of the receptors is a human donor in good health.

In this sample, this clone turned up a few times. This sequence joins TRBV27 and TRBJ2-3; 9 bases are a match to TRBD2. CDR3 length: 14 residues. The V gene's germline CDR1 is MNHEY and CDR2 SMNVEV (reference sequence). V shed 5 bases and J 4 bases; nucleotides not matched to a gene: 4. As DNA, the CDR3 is TGTGCCAGCAGTAGGGTAGCGGGGGCAGATACGCAGTATTTT. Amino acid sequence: CASSRVAGADTQYF.

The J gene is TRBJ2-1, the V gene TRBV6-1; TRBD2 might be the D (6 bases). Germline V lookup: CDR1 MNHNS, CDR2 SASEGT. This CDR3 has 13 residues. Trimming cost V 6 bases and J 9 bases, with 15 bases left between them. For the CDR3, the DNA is TGTGCCAGCAGCCGACTAGTCTGGGGTGAGCAGTTCTTC. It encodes CASSRLVWGEQFF.

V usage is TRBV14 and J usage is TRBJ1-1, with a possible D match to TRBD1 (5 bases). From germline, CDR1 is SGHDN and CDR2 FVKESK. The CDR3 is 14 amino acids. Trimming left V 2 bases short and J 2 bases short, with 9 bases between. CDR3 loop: CASSQTGLNTEAFF. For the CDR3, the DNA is TGTGCCAGCAGCCAAACGGGACTCAACACTGAAGCTTTCTTT.

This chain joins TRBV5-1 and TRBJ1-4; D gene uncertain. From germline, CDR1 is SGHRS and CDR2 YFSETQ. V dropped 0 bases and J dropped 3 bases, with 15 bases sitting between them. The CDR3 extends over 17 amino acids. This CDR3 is CASSLEPPTHSNEKLFF. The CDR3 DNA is TGCGCCAGCAGCTTGGAACCCCCCACCCACTCTAATGAAAAACTGTTTTTT.

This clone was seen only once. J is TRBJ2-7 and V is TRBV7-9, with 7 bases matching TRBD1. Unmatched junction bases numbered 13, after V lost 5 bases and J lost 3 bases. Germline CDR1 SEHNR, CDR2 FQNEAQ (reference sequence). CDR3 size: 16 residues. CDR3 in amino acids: CASSLRPGQKYYEQYF. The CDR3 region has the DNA TGTGCCAGCAGCCTCCGTCCGGGACAGAAATACTACGAGCAGTACTTC.

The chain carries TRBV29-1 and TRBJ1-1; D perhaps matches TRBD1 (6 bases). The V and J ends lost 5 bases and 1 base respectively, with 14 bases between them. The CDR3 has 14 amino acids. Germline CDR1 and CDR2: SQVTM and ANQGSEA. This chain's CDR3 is CSVFPQGWNTEAFF. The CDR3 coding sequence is TGCAGCGTTTTTCCACAGGGATGGAACACTGAAGCTTTCTTT.

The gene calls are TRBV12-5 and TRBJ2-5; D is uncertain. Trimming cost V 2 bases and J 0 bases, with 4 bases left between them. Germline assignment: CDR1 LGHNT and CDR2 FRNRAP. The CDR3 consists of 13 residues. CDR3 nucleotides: TGTGCTAGTGGTTTGAGCGACCAAGAGACCCAGTACTTC. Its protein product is CASGLSDQETQYF.

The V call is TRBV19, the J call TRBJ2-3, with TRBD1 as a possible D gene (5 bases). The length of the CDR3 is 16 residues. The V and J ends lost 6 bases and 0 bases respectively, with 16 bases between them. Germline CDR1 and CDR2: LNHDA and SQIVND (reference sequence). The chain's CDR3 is CASRAHDRGSTDTQYF. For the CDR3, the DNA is TGTGCCAGTAGGGCCCATGACAGAGGTAGCACAGATACGCAGTATTTT. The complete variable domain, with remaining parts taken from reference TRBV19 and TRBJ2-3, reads DGGITQSPKYLFRKEGQNVTLSCEQNLNHDAMYWYRQDPGQGLRLIYYSQIVNDFQKGDIAEGYSVSREKKESFPLTVTSAQKNPTAFYLCASRAHDRGSTDTQYFGPGTRLTVL.

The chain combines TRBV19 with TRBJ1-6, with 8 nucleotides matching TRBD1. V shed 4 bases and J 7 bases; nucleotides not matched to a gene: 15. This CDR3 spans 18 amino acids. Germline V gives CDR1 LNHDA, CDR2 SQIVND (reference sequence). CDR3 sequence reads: CASSTLRTGLVRNSPLHF. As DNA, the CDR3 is TGTGCCAGTAGTACCCTAAGGACAGGGCTCGTAAGGAATTCACCCCTCCACTTT.

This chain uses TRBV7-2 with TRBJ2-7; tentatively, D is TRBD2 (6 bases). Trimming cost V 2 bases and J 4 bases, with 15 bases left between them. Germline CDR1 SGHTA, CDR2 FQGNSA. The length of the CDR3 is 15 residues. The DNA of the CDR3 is TGTGCCAGCAGCTTAAAGGACCTCGGAGGGTACGAGCAGTACTTC. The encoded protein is CASSLKDLGGYEQYF. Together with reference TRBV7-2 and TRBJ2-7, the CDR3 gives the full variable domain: GAGVSQSPSNKVTEKGKDVELRCDPISGHTALYWYRQSLGQGLEFLIYFQGNSAPDKSGLPSDRFSAERTGGSVSTLTIQRTQQEDSAVYLCASSLKDLGGYEQYFGPGTRLTVT.

Here the CDR3 DNA reads TGTGCCAGCAGCCCCCGGGACAGGGGTTGGTCGGTGGGCACTGAAGCTTTCTTT. Its protein is CASSPRDRGWSVGTEAFF. The chain is built from TRBV14 and TRBJ1-1; TRBD1 matches 10 bases. After removal of 4 bases from V and 4 bases from J, the junction contained 15 bases not matched to a gene. The length of the CDR3 is 18 residues. Germline CDR1 is SGHDN and CDR2 is FVKESK. The complete variable domain, with remaining parts taken from reference TRBV14 and TRBJ1-1, reads EAGVTQFPSHSVIEKGQTVTLRCDPISGHDNLYWYRRVMGKEIKFLLHFVKESKQDESGMPNNRFLAERTGGTYSTLKVQPAELEDSGVYFCASSPRDRGWSVGTEAFFGQGTRLTVV.

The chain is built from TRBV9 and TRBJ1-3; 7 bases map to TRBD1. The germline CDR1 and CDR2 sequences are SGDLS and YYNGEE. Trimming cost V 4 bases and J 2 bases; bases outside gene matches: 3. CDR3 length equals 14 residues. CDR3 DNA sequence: TGTGCCAGCAGCCAGACAGGGACTGGAAACACCATATATTTT. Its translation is CASSQTGTGNTIYF.

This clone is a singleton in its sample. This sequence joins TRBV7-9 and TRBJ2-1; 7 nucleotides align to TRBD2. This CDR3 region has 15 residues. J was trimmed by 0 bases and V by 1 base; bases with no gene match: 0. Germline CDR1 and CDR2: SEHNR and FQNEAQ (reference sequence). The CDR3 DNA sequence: TGTGCCAGCAGCTTAGGCGGGGGCTCCTACAATGAGCAGTTCTTC. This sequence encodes CASSLGGGSYNEQFF.

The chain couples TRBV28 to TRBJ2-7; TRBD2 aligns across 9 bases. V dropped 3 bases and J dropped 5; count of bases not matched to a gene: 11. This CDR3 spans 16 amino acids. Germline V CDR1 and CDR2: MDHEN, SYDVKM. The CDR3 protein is CASSFWGAGGPNEQYF. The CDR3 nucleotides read TGTGCCAGCAGTTTTTGGGGCGCGGGAGGGCCCAACGAGCAGTACTTC.

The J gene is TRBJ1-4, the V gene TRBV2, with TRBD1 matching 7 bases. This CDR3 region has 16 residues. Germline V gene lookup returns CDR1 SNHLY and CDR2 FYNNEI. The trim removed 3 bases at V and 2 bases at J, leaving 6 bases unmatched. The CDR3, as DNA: TGTGCCAGCAGTGAGACAGGGATGTGGACTAATGAAAAACTGTTTTTT. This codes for CASSETGMWTNEKLFF.

CDR3 DNA: TGCGCCAGCAGCTACCGACAGGGGGATTACCCGAACACCGGGGAGCTGTTTTTT. This gives the protein CASSYRQGDYPNTGELFF. The chain links TRBV5-1 to TRBJ2-2, with 9 nucleotides matching TRBD1. This CDR3 region has 18 residues. The V gene's germline CDR1 is SGHRS and CDR2 YFSETQ. With V trimmed by 3 bases and J by 0 bases, 9 bases remained unmatched.

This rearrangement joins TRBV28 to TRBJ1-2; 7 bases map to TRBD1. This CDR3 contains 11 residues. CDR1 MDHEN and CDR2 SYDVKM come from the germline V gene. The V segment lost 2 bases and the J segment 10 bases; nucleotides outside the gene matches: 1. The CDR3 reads CASSLTGVYTF. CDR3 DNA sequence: TGTGCCAGCAGTTTAACAGGGGTCTACACCTTC.

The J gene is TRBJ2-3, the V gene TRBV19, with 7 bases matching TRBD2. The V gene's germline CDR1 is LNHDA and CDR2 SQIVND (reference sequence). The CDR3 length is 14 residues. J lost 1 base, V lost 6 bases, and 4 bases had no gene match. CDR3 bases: TGTGCCAGTAGGGAAGCGGGACGCACAGATACGCAGTATTTT. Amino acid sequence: CASREAGRTDTQYF.

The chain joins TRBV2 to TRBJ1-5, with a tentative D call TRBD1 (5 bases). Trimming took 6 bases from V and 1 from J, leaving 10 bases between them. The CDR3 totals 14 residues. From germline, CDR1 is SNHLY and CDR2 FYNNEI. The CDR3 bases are TGTGCCAGCAGGGCACGACAGAGCAATCAGCCCCAGCATTTT. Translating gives CASRARQSNQPQHF.

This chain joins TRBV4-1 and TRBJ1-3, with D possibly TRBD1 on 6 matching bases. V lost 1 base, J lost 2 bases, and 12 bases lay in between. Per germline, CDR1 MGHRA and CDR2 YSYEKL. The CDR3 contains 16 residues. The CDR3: CASSQGRGGAGNTIYF. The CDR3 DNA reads TGCGCCAGCAGCCAAGGGAGAGGGGGTGCTGGAAACACCATATATTTT.

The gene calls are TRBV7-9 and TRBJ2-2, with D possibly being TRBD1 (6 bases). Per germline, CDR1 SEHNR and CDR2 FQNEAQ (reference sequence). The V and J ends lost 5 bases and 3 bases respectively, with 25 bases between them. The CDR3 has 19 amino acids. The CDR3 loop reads CASSRTLTGFSADTGELFF. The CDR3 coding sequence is TGTGCCAGCAGCCGAACACTGACAGGATTCTCCGCCGACACCGGGGAGCTGTTTTTT.

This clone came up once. Here the CDR3 reads CASGTGSTGELFF. The CDR3 DNA reads as TGTGCCTCCGGGACAGGGAGCACCGGGGAGCTGTTTTTT. The chain is built from TRBV6-4 and TRBJ2-2, with 9 bases that match TRBD1. CDR1 is MRHNA and CDR2 is SNTAGT in the germline V gene. J gave up 4 bases and V 11 bases, and 5 bases lay outside the gene matches. This CDR3 spans 13 amino acids.

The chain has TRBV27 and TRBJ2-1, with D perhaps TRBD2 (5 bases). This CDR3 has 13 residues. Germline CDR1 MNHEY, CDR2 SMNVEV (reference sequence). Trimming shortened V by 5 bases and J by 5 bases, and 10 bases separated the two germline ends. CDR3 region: CASSVSGNNEQFF. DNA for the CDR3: TGTGCCAGCAGTGTCTCGGGGAACAATGAGCAGTTCTTC.

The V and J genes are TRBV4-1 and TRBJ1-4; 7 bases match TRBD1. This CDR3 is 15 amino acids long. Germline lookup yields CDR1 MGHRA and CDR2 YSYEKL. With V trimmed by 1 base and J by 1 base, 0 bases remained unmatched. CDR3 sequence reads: CASSQGQGTNEKLFF. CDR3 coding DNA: TGCGCCAGCAGCCAAGGACAGGGAACTAATGAAAAACTGTTTTTT.

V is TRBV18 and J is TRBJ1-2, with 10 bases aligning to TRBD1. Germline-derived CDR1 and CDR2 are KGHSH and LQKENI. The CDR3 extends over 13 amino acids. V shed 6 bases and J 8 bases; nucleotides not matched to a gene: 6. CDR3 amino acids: CASSRGQGEGYTF. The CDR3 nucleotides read TGTGCCAGCTCGCGTGGACAGGGGGAAGGCTACACCTTC.